These T cell receptor beta chains were read from a single sample in a study of vaccination effects on CD4 cells after COVID-19. What these receptors recognize is not known. Libraries were prepared by immunoSEQ multiplex PCR; TCRdb keeps only in-frame clonotypes and omits some of them. The sample lists more than 50,000 clones, approximately 80% occurring once. The sample was CD4+ T cells from PBMCs cultured with HCoV-229E spike peptides, taken before COVID-19 vaccination. The receptors derive from a human donor who received a COVID-19 vaccine. Each CDR3 is given with its conserved first and last residue. The D gene is left open where the match is weak. Size tells how often a clone was seen (once, few, many) or the class of an expanded clone, and some rows leave it out.

TRBV5-1,NA,TRBJ2-3,NA,CASSLPQGPPGTDTQYF,TGCGCCAGCAGCTTGCCACAGGGACCTCCCGGCACAGATACGCAGTATTTT
TRBV7-2,NA,TRBJ2-2,NA,CASSDPPGELFF,TGTGCCAGCAGCGACCCTCCCGGGGAGCTGTTTTTT
TRBV6-6,NA,TRBJ1-4,NA,CASSDRAGNEKLFF,TGTGCCAGCAGTGACCGGGCCGGGAATGAAAAACTGTTTTTT
TRBV7-2,NA,TRBJ2-3,NA,CASSLGVPTDTQYF,TGTGCCAGCAGCTTAGGGGTCCCCACAGATACGCAGTATTTT
TRBV28,NA,TRBJ2-5,once,CASRGTGRTQYF,TGTGCCAGCAGGGGGACGGGGAGGACCCAGTACTTC
TRBV4-1,NA,TRBJ1-5,NA,CASSQGYQGNGNQPQHF,TGCGCCAGCAGCCAAGGTTACCAGGGGAATGGCAATCAGCCCCAGCATTTT
TRBV4-2,TRBD1,TRBJ2-1,NA,CASSRAGTGNYNEQFF,TGTGCCAGCAGCCGGGCCGGGACAGGGAACTACAATGAGCAGTTCTTC
TRBV7-2,NA,TRBJ1-1,NA,CASSLERGTEAFF,TGTGCCAGCAGCTTAGAAAGGGGCACTGAAGCTTTCTTT
TRBV5-3,TRBD1,TRBJ1-2,NA,CARSFGTELLGYTF,TGTGCCAGAAGCTTCGGGACAGAACTTCTTGGCTACACCTTC
TRBV7-2,TRBD2,TRBJ2-1,NA,CASRSTSPYNEQFF,TGTGCCAGCAGATCGACTAGCCCGTACAATGAGCAGTTCTTC
TRBV3-1/TRBV3-2,NA,TRBJ1-1,NA,CASSPNRGGEAFF,TGTGCCAGCAGCCCCAACCGGGGAGGTGAAGCTTTCTTT
TRBV6-5,TRBD1,TRBJ2-1,NA,CASSYSRTGNNEQFF,TGTGCCAGCAGTTACTCGCGGACAGGGAACAATGAGCAGTTCTTC
TRBV10-1,NA,TRBJ1-1,few,CASSDSGNTEAFF,TGCGCCAGCAGTGATTCAGGGAACACTGAAGCTTTCTTT
TRBV7-2,NA,TRBJ2-3,few,CASSQPPYTDTQYF,TGTGCCAGCAGCCAACCTCCCTACACAGATACGCAGTATTTT
TRBV7-3,NA,TRBJ2-1,NA,CASSLQGGGEQFF,TGTGCCAGCAGCTTACAGGGGGGGGGTGAGCAGTTCTTC
TRBV7-9,NA,TRBJ2-2,NA,CASSLPPGHDTGELFF,TGTGCCAGCAGCCTACCCCCGGGTCACGACACCGGGGAGCTGTTTTTT
TRBV6-1,NA,TRBJ2-1,NA,CASSGDGGPQSYNEQFF,TGTGCCAGCAGTGGAGACGGGGGGCCCCAATCCTACAATGAGCAGTTCTTC
TRBV5-1,TRBD2,TRBJ2-1,NA,CASRPHSGTNEQFF,TGCGCCAGCAGACCCCATAGCGGGACAAATGAGCAGTTCTTC
TRBV6-5,NA,TRBJ1-2,NA,CASSNVGPLYGYTF,TGTGCCAGCAGTAACGTAGGGCCCCTCTATGGCTACACCTTC
TRBV18,NA,TRBJ2-5,once,CASSPRITGSEWETQYF,TGTGCCAGCTCACCCAGAATCACTGGTAGCGAATGGGAGACCCAGTACTTC
TRBV18,NA,TRBJ1-3,NA,CASSGDSDTIYF,TGTGCCAGCTCAGGCGACTCCGACACCATATATTTT
TRBV29-1,NA,TRBJ2-5,NA,CSVELYSTQYF,TGCAGCGTTGAGTTATATTCGACCCAGTACTTC
TRBV6-5,NA,TRBJ1-5,NA,CASSLRLNQPQHF,TGTGCCAGCAGTTTAAGACTCAATCAGCCCCAGCATTTT
TRBV18,NA,TRBJ2-5,NA,CASSPLIGGQETQYF,TGTGCCAGCTCACCACTTATCGGGGGCCAAGAGACCCAGTACTTC
TRBV29-1,NA,TRBJ2-5,NA,CSVNQQETQYF,TGCAGCGTAAATCAACAAGAGACCCAGTACTTC
TRBV7-3,NA,TRBJ2-2,once,CASSETSTGELFF,TGTGCCAGCAGCGAAACGAGCACCGGGGAGCTGTTTTTT
TRBV6-5,NA,TRBJ2-5,NA,CASSYRDGETQYF,TGTGCCAGCAGTTACCGGGACGGAGAGACCCAGTACTTC
TRBV7-2,TRBD1,TRBJ1-6,NA,CASSHKTGASSYNSPLHF,TGTGCCAGCAGCCATAAGACAGGGGCAAGCTCCTATAATTCACCCCTCCACTTT
TRBV27,TRBD1,TRBJ2-1,NA,CASRRTGAYNEQFF,TGTGCCAGCAGAAGGACAGGGGCTTACAATGAGCAGTTCTTC
TRBV5-6,TRBD1,TRBJ2-2,NA,CASSLVTGGTGELFF,TGTGCCAGCAGCTTAGTCACAGGGGGCACCGGGGAGCTGTTTTTT
TRBV30,NA,TRBJ1-1,NA,CAWSVYLVSVNTEAFF,TGTGCCTGGAGTGTATATCTTGTTTCAGTGAACACTGAAGCTTTCTTT
TRBV18,TRBD1,TRBJ1-3,once,CASSSGQQLLSGNTIYF,TGTGCCAGCTCGTCGGGACAGCAACTTCTCTCTGGAAACACCATATATTTT
TRBV7-8,NA,TRBJ2-1,NA,CASSLYHSSYNEQFF,TGTGCCAGCAGCTTGTATCACAGCTCCTACAATGAGCAGTTCTTC
TRBV24-1,NA,TRBJ1-1,few,CATSDFKGIEAFF,TGTGCCACCAGTGATTTTAAGGGTATTGAAGCTTTCTTT
TRBV3-1/TRBV3-2,TRBD2,TRBJ2-3,NA,CASSRGLAGGLDTQYF,TGTGCCAGCAGCCGGGGACTAGCGGGGGGTTTAGATACGCAGTATTTT
TRBV27,TRBD2,TRBJ2-2,few,CASKVGRAAGELFF,TGTGCCAGCAAGGTGGGGAGGGCCGCCGGGGAGCTGTTTTTT
TRBV6-6,NA,TRBJ1-5,NA,CASSLGGPYSNQPQHF,TGTGCCAGCAGTTTAGGAGGGCCCTATAGCAATCAGCCCCAGCATTTT
TRBV15,TRBD1,TRBJ2-1,NA,CATSPDGTGAGNEQFF,TGTGCCACCAGCCCAGACGGGACAGGGGCTGGCAATGAGCAGTTCTTC
TRBV4-1,TRBD1,TRBJ1-2,once,CASSQGAGGWYGYTF,TGCGCCAGCAGCCAAGGTGCAGGGGGCTGGTATGGCTACACCTTC
TRBV2,NA,TRBJ1-1,NA,CASSEGPWGFVMNTEAFF,TGTGCCAGCAGTGAAGGGCCTTGGGGGTTCGTAATGAACACTGAAGCTTTCTTT
TRBV3-1/TRBV3-2,NA,TRBJ1-4,NA,CASSTARGREKLFF,TGTGCCAGCAGTACGGCCCGGGGTCGAGAAAAACTGTTTTTT
TRBV29-1,NA,TRBJ1-1,few,CSVKASGTEAFF,TGCAGCGTTAAGGCCTCGGGCACTGAAGCTTTCTTT
TRBV11-2,TRBD1,TRBJ1-4,NA,CASSAQGWKLFF,TGTGCCAGCAGCGCACAGGGGTGGAAACTGTTTTTT
TRBV3-1/TRBV3-2,NA,TRBJ2-5,NA,CASSQQFSRETQYF,TGTGCCAGCAGCCAACAGTTTTCTAGGGAGACCCAGTACTTC
TRBV19,TRBD1,TRBJ1-4,NA,CASSDRGRTNEKLFF,TGTGCCAGTAGTGACAGGGGACGAACTAATGAAAAACTGTTTTTT